Listed here are 25 T cell receptor beta chains from one sample, sequenced in a study of cytomegalovirus exposure and HLA in healthy donors. With 60 Vbeta and 13 Jbeta primers, the PCR was carried out. Repertoires were generated with immunoSEQ multiplex PCR, while TCRdb's copy carries only in-frame clones and drops some. The sample lists 100,000 to 150,000 clones; 83% were seen once. The sample comprised PBMCs. The receptors come from a girl aged 2-15 years in good health and CMV-seronegative.

This clone was counted a few times. The V gene is TRBV28, the J gene TRBJ1-2; possible D gene TRBD1, 6 bases. The CDR3 loop spans 13 amino acids. Germline loops: CDR1 MDHEN, CDR2 SYDVKM. Trimming removed 5 bases at V and 7 bases at J, with 14 bases between. CDR3 amino acids: CASSIEQGPGYTF. The CDR3 DNA sequence: TGTGCCAGCAGTATCGAACAGGGACCTGGCTACACCTTC.

There are a few counts of this clone. J is TRBJ1-1 and V is TRBV5-6; TRBD1 agrees at 8 bases. J lost 3 bases, V lost 1 base, and 8 bases had no gene match. The germline V gene encodes CDR1 SGHDT and CDR2 YYEEEE. This CDR3 is 16 amino acids long. CDR3 bases: TGTGCCAGCAGCTTGACGCCAGGGGGCTGGGACACTGAAGCTTTCTTT. Translating it yields CASSLTPGGWDTEAFF.

The chain links TRBV19 to TRBJ1-1; D not certain. The length of the CDR3 is 10 residues. Trimming cost V 8 bases and J 5 bases, with 6 bases left between them. Germline CDR1 LNHDA, CDR2 SQIVND (reference sequence). The DNA for the CDR3 is TGTGCCAGTCTCGGGACTGAAGCTTTCTTT. Protein: CASLGTEAFF.

The V and J genes are TRBV7-9 and TRBJ1-5, with D perhaps matching TRBD1 (6 bases). V was shortened by 4 bases and J by 1 base, with 14 bases between the two germline ends. This CDR3 contains 16 residues. CDR1 and CDR2 from the germline V gene are SEHNR and FQNEAQ (reference sequence). Written as DNA, the CDR3 is TGTGCCAGCAGCTCGGGACACCAGGCGAGCAATCAGCCCCAGCATTTT. This encodes CASSSGHQASNQPQHF.

Concerning this clone: Other nucleotide sequences from this sample produce the same CDR3. V and J are TRBV5-6 and TRBJ2-7, with TRBD1 matching over 11 bases. Germline V gene lookup returns CDR1 SGHDT and CDR2 YYEEEE. The CDR3 is made up of 14 amino acids. The ends lost 2 bases at V and 4 bases at J; junction bases unmatched: 2. The CDR3 region has the DNA TGTGCCAGCAGCTTCGGGACAGGGGGATACGAGCAGTACTTC. As protein: CASSFGTGGYEQYF.

The chain is built from TRBV5-1 and TRBJ2-5, with D possibly TRBD1 on 6 matching bases. V dropped 0 bases and J dropped 0 bases, with 12 bases sitting between them. CDR1 SGHRS and CDR2 YFSETQ come from the germline V gene. The CDR3 spans 16 residues. CDR3 sequence: CASSLDREMYQETQYF. The CDR3 nucleotides are TGCGCCAGCAGCTTGGACAGGGAGATGTACCAAGAGACCCAGTACTTC.

The chain uses TRBV28 and TRBJ1-2, with D perhaps TRBD1 (5 bases). Trimming stripped 1 base from V and 2 bases from J, with 8 bases between. Germline V lookup: CDR1 MDHEN, CDR2 SYDVKM. This CDR3 is 14 amino acids long. The CDR3 is CASSLFKGNYGYTF. The CDR3, as DNA: TGTGCCAGCAGTTTATTTAAGGGGAACTATGGCTACACCTTC.

The chain uses TRBV2 and TRBJ2-2; D unresolved. The CDR3 loop spans 13 amino acids. V lost 4 bases and J lost 6, with 9 bases in between. Germline V gene lookup returns CDR1 SNHLY and CDR2 FYNNEI. CDR3 sequence reads: CASSVKSAGELFF. Written as DNA, the CDR3 is TGTGCCAGCAGTGTTAAGAGTGCCGGGGAGCTGTTTTTT.

The gene calls are TRBV7-8 and TRBJ1-4, with a weak D call TRBD1 (6 bases). V lost 5 bases and J lost 0, with 16 bases in between. The CDR3 has 17 amino acids. CDR1 SGHVS and CDR2 FQNEAQ come from the germline V gene. This chain's CDR3 is CASSKERDTTTNEKLFF. DNA of the CDR3: TGTGCCAGCAGCAAAGAACGGGACACAACAACTAATGAAAAACTGTTTTTT.

The gene calls are TRBV27 and TRBJ2-1, with D maybe TRBD2 (6 bases). The ends were cut back, 4 bases at V and 7 bases at J, with 17 bases in the middle. CDR3 length: 15 residues. Germline CDR1 and CDR2: MNHEY and SMNVEV (reference sequence). CDR3 residues: CASSYSGGGLNEQFF. In nucleotides, the CDR3 is TGTGCCAGCAGTTATAGCGGTGGGGGATTGAATGAGCAGTTCTTC.

A few counts support this clone. J is TRBJ1-5 and V is TRBV4-3, with 10 bases aligning to TRBD1. Per the germline V gene, CDR1 is LGHNA and CDR2 is YSLEER. The CDR3 is made up of 16 amino acids. V shed 0 bases, J shed 7 bases, and the junction held 6 bases outside the gene matches. The CDR3 is CASSQDLGTGEQPQHF. The CDR3 DNA follows: TGCGCCAGCAGCCAAGATCTGGGGACAGGGGAACAGCCCCAGCATTTT.

The chain uses TRBV14 and TRBJ2-6; D remains unclear. Between the trimmed V and J ends, which lost 3 bases and 0 bases, there was a span of 15 bases. The CDR3 sequence is 18 residues long. The germline V gene has CDR1 SGHDN and CDR2 FVKESK. CDR3 in amino acids: CASSHLRGRNSGANVLTF. In nucleotides, the CDR3 is TGTGCCAGCAGCCATCTTAGAGGTCGGAACTCTGGGGCCAACGTCCTGACTTTC.

V and J are TRBV23-1 and TRBJ2-7; tentative D call: TRBD1 (6 bases). TRBV23-1 is designated an ORF whose function remains uncertain. CDR3 length: 11 amino acids. V lost 9 bases and J 6 bases, leaving 12 bases between the germline ends. This CDR3 is CARDRGGEQYF. The DNA for the CDR3 is TGCGCCAGGGACAGAGGGGGCGAGCAGTACTTC.

The V and J genes are TRBV4-3 and TRBJ1-4, with a tentative D call TRBD1 (5 bases). With 4 bases removed from V and 3 bases from J, the gap between germline ends came to 12 bases. Germline lookup yields CDR1 LGHNA and CDR2 YSLEER. The CDR3 totals 15 residues. DNA for the CDR3: TGCGCCAGCAGCCCCCTAAAGGGGTCTAATGAAAAACTGTTTTTT. This encodes CASSPLKGSNEKLFF.

J is TRBJ2-2 and V is TRBV30; TRBD1 matches at 7 bases. Germline V CDR1 and CDR2: GTSNPN, SVGIG (reference sequence). Trimming took 4 bases from V and 4 from J; bases not matched to a gene: 0. The CDR3 extends over 12 amino acids. As DNA, the CDR3 is TGTGCCTGGACAGGGGGCACCGGGGAGCTGTTTTTT. It yields the protein CAWTGGTGELFF.

V usage is TRBV5-4 and J usage is TRBJ2-3; D might be TRBD2 (5 bases). CDR3 length: 14 amino acids. Germline-derived CDR1 and CDR2 are SGHNT and YYREEE (reference sequence). V lost 4 bases, J lost 0 bases, and 9 bases lay in between. The CDR3 reads CASSPGESTDTQYF. The CDR3 bases are TGTGCCAGCAGCCCCGGGGAAAGCACAGATACGCAGTATTTT.

The CDR3 is CASSLASGSSNTGELFF. As DNA, the CDR3 is TGTGCCAGCAGCTTAGCTAGCGGGAGCTCGAACACCGGGGAGCTGTTTTTT. The V gene is TRBV7-8, the J gene TRBJ2-2, with 9 bases aligning to TRBD2. V was pared by 0 bases and J by 0 bases, with 2 bases of the junction left unmatched. This CDR3 spans 17 amino acids. CDR1 is SGHVS, CDR2 FQNEAQ, per germline.

V and J are TRBV19 and TRBJ1-2; weak D call: TRBD1 (6 bases). Between the trimmed V and J ends, which lost 1 base and 1 base, there was a span of 7 bases. Germline CDR1 reads LNHDA; CDR2 reads SQIVND (reference sequence). There are 14 residues in the CDR3. The CDR3 spells CASSIGTVNYGYTF. DNA for the CDR3: TGTGCCAGTAGTATAGGGACAGTTAACTATGGCTACACCTTC.

The chain links TRBV9 to TRBJ2-3; D is possibly TRBD2 (5 bases). Deletions cut 7 bases from V and 0 bases from J, with 18 bases between. Germline loops: CDR1 SGDLS, CDR2 YYNGEE. The CDR3 covers 16 residues. The CDR3 sequence is CASQRGPSTSTDTQYF. CDR3 DNA: TGTGCCAGCCAGAGAGGGCCCTCGACTAGCACAGATACGCAGTATTTT.

CDR3 in DNA: TGTGCCACCAGCAGGGGACTAGCGGGGCCCACAGATACGCAGTATTTT. Amino acids: CATSRGLAGPTDTQYF. The chain joins TRBV15 to TRBJ2-3; TRBD2 agrees at 13 bases. The V gene's germline CDR1 is LNHNV and CDR2 YYDKDF (reference sequence). V lost 3 bases and J lost 2; bases outside the gene matches: 2. This CDR3 contains 16 residues. Based on the CDR3 plus reference TRBV15 and TRBJ2-3, the full variable domain is DAMVIQNPRYQVTQFGKPVTLSCSQTLNHNVMYWYQQKSSQAPKLLFHYYDKDFNNEADTPDNFQSRRPNTSFCFLDIRSPGLGDTAMYLCATSRGLAGPTDTQYFGPGTRLTVL.

The chain is built from TRBV29-1 and TRBJ1-2, with 10 bases aligning to TRBD1. V lost 8 bases, J lost 4 bases, and 7 bases stayed unmatched. CDR3 length equals 13 residues. The germline V gene encodes CDR1 SQVTM and CDR2 ANQGSEA. The CDR3, as DNA: TGCAGCACTACGGGACAGGGGAGCTATGGCTACACCTTC. Residues: CSTTGQGSYGYTF.

This clone came up once. The V gene is TRBV4-2, the J gene TRBJ2-2; TRBD2 matches 8 bases. With V trimmed by 5 bases and J by 4 bases, 6 bases remained unmatched. Germline V gene data show CDR1 as LGHNA and CDR2 as YNFKEQ. CDR3 length: 15 amino acids. This CDR3 reads CASSSGLALTGELFF. The CDR3 bases are TGTGCCAGCAGCTCTGGACTAGCTCTCACCGGGGAGCTGTTTTTT.

Remarks on this clone: Other DNA sequences from this sample encode an identical CDR3 as well. The chain carries TRBV5-1 and TRBJ1-5; 7 nucleotides align to TRBD1. Germline assignment: CDR1 SGHRS and CDR2 YFSETQ. J gave up 4 bases and V 0 bases, and 4 bases lay outside the gene matches. The CDR3 extends over 15 amino acids. Written as DNA, the CDR3 is TGCGCCAGCAGCTTGGGTGGGACAGCAAATCAGCCCCAGCATTTT. As protein: CASSLGGTANQPQHF.

This clone was seen only a few times. V is TRBV6-4 and J is TRBJ2-5, with 8 bases aligning to TRBD1. After removal of 3 bases from V and 5 bases from J, the junction contained 5 bases not matched to a gene. CDR1 and CDR2 (germline): MRHNA, SNTAGT. The CDR3 extends over 14 amino acids. The CDR3, as DNA: TGTGCCAGCAGTGATGGCAGGGGGCCCGAGACCCAGTACTTC. Translation gives CASSDGRGPETQYF.

This clone has a handful of counts. The chain has TRBV10-3 and TRBJ1-3; TRBD1 is a possible D gene (6 bases). The CDR3 length is 15 residues. Germline V gene data show CDR1 as ENHRY and CDR2 as SYGVKD. The V and J ends lost 8 bases and 0 bases respectively, with 14 bases between them. The CDR3 is CAIGSGTLSGNTIYF. The CDR3 coding sequence is TGTGCCATCGGGTCCGGGACACTCTCTGGAAACACCATATATTTT.